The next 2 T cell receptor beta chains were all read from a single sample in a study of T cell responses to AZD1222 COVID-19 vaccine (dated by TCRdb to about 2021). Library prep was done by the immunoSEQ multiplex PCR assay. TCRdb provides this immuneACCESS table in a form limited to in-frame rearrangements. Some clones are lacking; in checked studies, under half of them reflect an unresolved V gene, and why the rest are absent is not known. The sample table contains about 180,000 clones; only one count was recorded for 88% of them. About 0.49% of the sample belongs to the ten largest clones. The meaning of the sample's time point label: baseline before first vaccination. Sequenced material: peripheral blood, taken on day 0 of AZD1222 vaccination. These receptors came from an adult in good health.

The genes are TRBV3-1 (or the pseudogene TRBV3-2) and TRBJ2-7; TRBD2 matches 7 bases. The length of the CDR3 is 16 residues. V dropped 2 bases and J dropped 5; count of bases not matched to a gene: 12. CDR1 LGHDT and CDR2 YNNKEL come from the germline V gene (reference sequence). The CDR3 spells CASSQRNNMAGDEQYF. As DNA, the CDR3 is TGTGCCAGCAGCCAAAGAAACAATATGGCGGGGGACGAGCAGTACTTC.

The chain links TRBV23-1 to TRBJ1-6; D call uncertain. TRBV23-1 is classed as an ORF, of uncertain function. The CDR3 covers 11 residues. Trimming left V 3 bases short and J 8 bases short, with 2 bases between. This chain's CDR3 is CASSHHSPLHF. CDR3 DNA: TGCGCCAGCAGTCATCATTCACCCCTCCACTTT.